This note documents a single T cell receptor (beta chain) sequence. Its recognized antigen is unknown. Base quality data are lacking; no much larger clone is found one base away. Library preparation employed the immunoSEQ multiplex PCR assay. To provide template for TCR sequencing, every sample had RNA extracted and reverse transcribed into cDNA. First-strand cDNA was synthesized with SuperScript III using a 2:1 mix of oligo-dT and random hexamers. A synthetic immune receptor repertoire was used to gauge amplification bias, and whatever bias remained was removed computationally. On the authors' methods: Raw reads were preprocessed for error removal, and CDR3 was defined according to IMGT conventions as running from the conserved cysteine to phenylalanine. Clonality was computed by normalizing Shannon entropy by log2 of the number of productive unique TCRs and subtracting the result from 1. Scalp TCRbeta sequences were cross-referenced with sorted blood CD4 and CD8 repertoires so that the CD4 or CD8 identity of scalp clones could be inferred. TCRdb obtained this table from immuneACCESS and retained in-frame rearrangements with V and J assigned. These tables miss some clones; where compared with another copy, unresolved V genes account for less than half of the shortfall, and the remainder is unexplained. The V and J calls and clone size were taken over from that table, and D and trimming were inferred from the DNA. The sample table lists some 150,000 clones, 65% to 90% of them with a count of one. Clones ranked in the top ten supply just under 25% of the sample.

This sample stems from a study of CD8+ T cells in alopecia areata (dated by TCRdb to 2016 to 2019). Describing the broader study: Treated patients were enrolled in an open-label pilot trial of oral tofacitinib, 5 to 10 mg twice daily, for moderate-to-severe alopecia areata. Tofacitinib was administered for 6 to 18 months, and 6 months of follow-up off drug were then conducted to assess delayed response and recurrence. Disease severity in treated patients was measured with the SALT score, which quantifies the percentage of affected scalp surface area. High-throughput TCRbeta sequencing was used to examine T cell clonal expansion in alopecia areata in both the C3H/HeJ mouse model and human patients. On the human side, TCRbeta sequencing was run on scalp tissue and on sorted CD4+ and CD8+ peripheral blood T cells from healthy controls and from alopecia areata patients with either patchy or totalis/universalis disease. Tofacitinib-treated patients had biopsies at baseline and at 4 and 24 weeks of treatment, with a later scalp biopsy in several patients. Scalp clonality was compared among normal scalp (n=4), patchy alopecia areata scalp (n=8), and alopecia totalis/universalis scalp (n=8). RNA came from the PAXgene miRNA kit for fixed scalp, the miRNeasy kit for PBMCs, and the RNeasy kit for mouse skin. TCRbeta CDR3 regions were amplified by immunoSEQ multiplex PCR using 35 Vbeta forward and 13 Jbeta reverse primers. On the study overall, not on this receptor specifically: Because the treated cohort was small and included a single nonresponder, larger studies are needed to assess links between baseline CD8+ expansion and response. Shared TCR sequences between patients were less evident than in mice, which may be partly attributable to HLA diversity in the patient population. Many expanded lesional clones persisted in scalp and blood during tofacitinib treatment, which may partly explain relapse after stopping treatment. Tofacitinib significantly lowered scalp clonality and the number of expanded CD8+ clones among the top 100 scalp clones. Higher clonality and more expanded CD8+ clones were observed in lesional scalp than in normal scalp, particularly in alopecia totalis/universalis, a finding suggestive of antigenic drive. Unlike mouse skin, which is dominated by gammadelta T cells, normal human skin has resident alphabeta T cells that are also sequenced, and this complicates analysis of the scalp TCR repertoire.

CDR3 length: 14 amino acids, cysteine to phenylalanine. The CDR3 DNA has 42 bases and is translated from base 1. Trimming takes 0 bases from V and 6 bases from J, and the germline ends sit 12 bases apart. CDR1 and CDR2 are drawn from the germline V gene: SGHRS, YFSETQ. The time point label on this specimen signifies: more than 3 weeks on oral tofacitinib. What the treatment or condition label conveys for this sample: oral pan-JAK inhibitor, 5-10 mg twice daily. Lesional scalp punch biopsies and peripheral blood were obtained from alopecia areata patients. PBMCs were isolated by density centrifugation and stained for CD3, CD4 and CD8, and CD4+ and CD8+ T cells were sorted on a FACSAria.

The sequencing here drew on CD8+ T cells sorted from blood, taken at week 4, from a patient treated with tofacitinib. The sequence was collected from a human donor with alopecia areata. The chain uses TRBV5-1 and TRBJ1-2; TRBD1 is possibly the D segment (5 matching bases). This receptor has the CDR3 CASSLAGPGNGYTF. The DNA is TGCGCCAGCAGCTTGGCCGGGCCAGGGAATGGCTACACCTTC. Where the CDR3 stops, the reference TRBV5-1 and TRBJ1-2 genes take over; the full variable domain is KAGVTQTPRYLIKTRGQQVTLSCSPISGHRSVSWYQQTPGQGLQFLFEYFSETQRNKGNFPGRFSGRQFSNSRSEMNVSTLELGDSALYLCASSLAGPGNGYTFGSGTRLTVV.